Below are 17 T cell receptor beta chains sequenced from a single sample in a study of T cells in Graves' hyperthyroidism and ophthalmopathy. The CDR3 regions of TCR beta were amplified from RNA transcripts. HTBI primers were used for first-round RT-PCR of the TCR CDR3. One entry per CDR3 protein results from TCRdb running MiXCR on the multiplex PCR reads. The sample lists over 350,000 distinct CDR3 sequences; around 15% were seen once. The sequencing sample was made of blood. These receptors came from a man in his forties or fifties with Graves' ophthalmopathy.

The table lists this clonotype with many counts. The chain uses TRBV2 and TRBJ2-5, with D tentatively TRBD1 or TRBD2 (5 bases each). The CDR3 totals 13 residues. V lost 6 bases to trimming and J lost 4 bases, with 12 bases between them. CDR1 is SNHLY and CDR2 is FYNNEI in the germline V gene. In nucleotides, the CDR3 is TGTGCCAGCAGATCGCCGGGGCGAGAGACCCAGTACTTC. Translation gives CASRSPGRETQYF.

At least ten counts were recorded for this clonotype. The V gene is TRBV28, the J gene TRBJ2-5; a possible D gene is TRBD2 (6 bases). From germline, CDR1 is MDHEN and CDR2 SYDVKM. V lost 7 bases, J lost 3 bases, and 21 bases lay in between. The CDR3 extends over 16 amino acids. The CDR3 loop is CASIGWYGGEKETQYF. The CDR3 nucleotides are TGTGCCAGCATCGGTTGGTATGGAGGGGAGAAAGAGACCCAGTACTTC.

The chain is built from TRBV18 and TRBJ1-3, with 9 bases fitting TRBD1. The CDR3 is 15 amino acids. V trimming: 3 bases; J trimming: 4 bases; junction bases outside the gene matches: 4. Looked up from germline, CDR1 is KGHSH and CDR2 is LQKENI. The chain's CDR3 is CASSPRTGEGNTIYF. The CDR3 nucleotides read TGTGCCAGCTCACCGCGGACAGGGGAAGGAAACACCATATATTTT.

A few counts support this clonotype. This chain links TRBV9 with TRBJ1-2; D might be TRBD1 (5 bases). CDR3 length: 12 residues. Germline loops: CDR1 SGDLS, CDR2 YYNGEE. V was trimmed by 0 bases and J by 10 bases, leaving 10 bases between them. CDR3 loop: CASSVGGEDYTF. Written as DNA, the CDR3 is TGTGCCAGCAGCGTAGGGGGGGAGGACTACACCTTC.

In this sample, this clonotype turned up many times. CDR3 sequence: CASSGTWVGQETQYF. The CDR3 DNA reads TGTGCCAGCAGCGGCACTTGGGTTGGCCAAGAGACCCAGTACTTC. The chain joins TRBV2 to TRBJ2-5; D unresolved. Germline CDR1 and CDR2: SNHLY and FYNNEI. V lost 6 bases to trimming and J lost 1 base, with 15 bases between them. The CDR3 has 15 residues.

The J gene is TRBJ1-1, the V gene TRBV19; D is unclear. V was trimmed by 10 bases and J by 5 bases, leaving 11 bases between them. Per germline, CDR1 LNHDA and CDR2 SQIVND (reference sequence). The CDR3 runs to 11 residues. The CDR3 here is CATSKRTEAFF. Here the CDR3 DNA reads TGTGCCACCTCGAAGCGTACTGAAGCTTTCTTT.

In this sample, this clonotype turned up many times. In DNA, the CDR3 is TGTGCCAGCTCTCTGGGACAGGGAATAACGAACACTGAAGCTTTCTTT. It translates to CASSLGQGITNTEAFF. The rearrangement uses TRBV6-1 and TRBJ1-1, with 9 bases identical to TRBD1. V was clipped by 8 bases and J by 1 base; unmatched bases: 11. Looked up from germline, CDR1 is MNHNS and CDR2 is SASEGT. The CDR3 is 16 residues long.

This clonotype was detected many times. V and J are TRBV30 and TRBJ2-3; 9 bases are a match to TRBD2. Germline CDR1 GTSNPN, CDR2 SVGIG (reference sequence). The length of the CDR3 is 14 residues. V was pared by 3 bases and J by 5 bases, with 6 bases of the junction left unmatched. In nucleotides, the CDR3 is TGTGCCTGGAGGACTAGCGGTACCCGAGATACGCAGTATTTT. Its translation: CAWRTSGTRDTQYF.

This clonotype appeared many times. The rearrangement joins TRBV6-1 to TRBJ2-3, with a weak D call TRBD1 (6 bases). Germline V gene lookup returns CDR1 MNHNS and CDR2 SASEGT. This CDR3 has 14 residues. Trimming took off 6 bases at V and 0 bases at J, with 10 bases between the two ends. The CDR3 loop reads CASRDSPSTDTQYF. For the CDR3, the DNA is TGTGCCAGCAGGGACAGTCCAAGCACAGATACGCAGTATTTT.

Ten or more counts support this clonotype. The rearrangement links TRBV12-3 or TRBV12-4 to TRBJ2-3, with 10 bases lining up with TRBD2. The V gene end was trimmed by 4 bases and the J gene end by 4 bases; junction bases not matched to a gene: 11. This CDR3 region has 17 residues. For the CDR3, the DNA is TGTGCCAGCAGTTCCACCATAGGACTAGCGGACGCAGATACGCAGTATTTT. Amino acid sequence: CASSSTIGLADADTQYF.

This clonotype appeared many times. The chain is built from TRBV2 and TRBJ1-1, with TRBD1 matching 7 bases. The germline gives CDR1 SNHLY, CDR2 FYNNEI. This CDR3 has 12 residues. The V and J ends lost 10 bases and 7 bases, in that order; junction bases with no gene match: 9. CDR3 sequence reads: CAMNRGLGEAFF. CDR3 DNA sequence: TGTGCCATGAATAGGGGGCTGGGTGAAGCTTTCTTT.

This clonotype has at least ten counts. This chain connects TRBV2 to TRBJ1-2; 7 bases map to TRBD1. V dropped 4 bases and J dropped 7; count of bases not matched to a gene: 15. The CDR3 extends over 16 amino acids. Germline lookup yields CDR1 SNHLY and CDR2 FYNNEI. This CDR3 reads CASSGGQGVMYLGYTF. CDR3 DNA sequence: TGTGCCAGCAGTGGTGGGCAGGGGGTGATGTATCTTGGCTACACCTTC. Using reference TRBV2 and TRBJ1-2 for the parts outside the CDR3, the full variable domain is EPEVTQTPSHQVTQMGQEVILRCVPISNHLYFYWYRQILGQKVEFLVSFYNNEISEKSEIFDDQFSVERPDGSNFTLKIRSTKLEDSAMYFCASSGGQGVMYLGYTFGSGTRLTVV.

This clonotype was recorded many times. This chain joins TRBV27 and TRBJ2-3, with 8 bases aligning to TRBD2. The length of the CDR3 is 15 residues. With V trimmed by 0 bases and J by 4 bases, 3 bases remained unmatched. Germline values: CDR1 MNHEY, CDR2 SMNVEV (reference sequence). DNA of the CDR3: TGTGCCAGCAGTTTATCGGGACTAGTTCCAGATACGCAGTATTTT. Its translation: CASSLSGLVPDTQYF.

This clonotype was recorded many times. The gene calls are TRBV5-1 and TRBJ2-3, with 8 bases that match TRBD2. Germline CDR1 and CDR2: SGHRS and YFSETQ. The J segment lost 8 bases and the V segment lost 3 bases, leaving 11 bases of the junction unmatched. The CDR3 covers 15 residues. DNA for the CDR3: TGCGCCAGCAGCTCCCAGCGGGAGAGTGCTGGTACGCAGTATTTT. It specifies CASSSQRESAGTQYF.

This clonotype was observed many times. The genes are TRBV20-1 and TRBJ2-5; TRBD2 aligns across 13 bases. Per the germline V gene, CDR1 is DFQATT and CDR2 is SNEGSKA (reference sequence). This CDR3 is built from 15 residues. V shed 3 bases, J shed 7 bases, and the junction held 8 bases outside the gene matches. CDR3 sequence: CSASPARTSGRTQYF. The CDR3 bases are TGCAGTGCTAGCCCAGCCCGGACTAGCGGGAGGACCCAGTACTTC.

This clonotype was counted only a few times. The chain links TRBV15 to TRBJ1-2; D not certain. This CDR3 spans 15 amino acids. The germline gives CDR1 LNHNV, CDR2 YYDKDF (reference sequence). With 0 bases removed from V and 4 bases from J, the gap between germline ends came to 12 bases. CDR3 sequence reads: CATSRDHTATYGYTF. The CDR3 DNA sequence: TGTGCCACCAGCAGAGATCATACGGCCACCTATGGCTACACCTTC.

In this sample, this clonotype turned up many times. Relative to the germline gene, one junction end is altered; a read error may explain this. V gene TRBV7-2 combines with J gene TRBJ1-6; TRBD1 matches 7 bases. CDR1 is SGHTA, CDR2 FQGNSA, per germline. The CDR3 is 15 amino acids. The CDR3 loop is CASSLAPGGGSPLHF. Written as DNA, the CDR3 is TGTGCCAGCAGCTTAGCTCCAGGGGGAGGTTCACCTCTCCACTTT.